Listed below are T cell receptor beta chains from one sample, sequenced in a study of early T cells in non-severe SARS-CoV-2 infection. TCRdb itself ran the 5' RACE reads through MiXCR, one entry per CDR3 protein. Of tens of thousands of distinct CDR3 sequences listed, under 7% are singletons. Sample: whole blood, taken at baseline. These receptors originate from an adult who was a healthcare worker with PCR-confirmed SARS-CoV-2 infection or an uninfected control (not recorded which). The CDR3 runs from the conserved cysteine through the conserved F or W. A D gene is named only where the DNA matches it firmly. Rows give clone size only sometimes, using once, few, many, or a class for an expanded clone.

length	D	V	J	size	CDR3	DNA
16	-	TRBV20-1	TRBJ1-6	-	CSSPGGMSSYNSPLHF	TGCAGTTCCCCGGGAGGGATGAGCTCCTATAATTCACCCCTCCACTTT
16	TRBD2	TRBV6-2/TRBV6-3	TRBJ2-7	many	CASSSTKRGVTYEQYF	TGTGCCAGCAGTTCAACTAAACGGGGGGTGACCTACGAGCAGTACTTC
12	TRBD1	TRBV30	TRBJ2-7	-	CAWGTGAYEQYF	TGTGCCTGGGGTACAGGGGCGTACGAGCAGTACTTC
13	-	TRBV30	TRBJ2-4	many	CALGAEGKNIQYF	TGTGCCTTGGGGGCTGAGGGGAAAAACATTCAGTACTTC
14	TRBD1	TRBV6-2/TRBV6-3	TRBJ1-1	few	CASSSMTGDRKAFF	TGTGCCAGCAGTTCCATGACAGGGGATCGGAAAGCTTTCTTT
13	-	TRBV5-1	TRBJ2-1	many	CASSLVVEDEQFF	TGCGCCAGCAGCTTGGTAGTCGAGGATGAGCAGTTCTTC
14	-	TRBV20-1	TRBJ2-7	-	CSAREGGMSYEQYF	TGCAGTGCTAGAGAGGGAGGTATGTCCTACGAGCAGTACTTC
15	-	TRBV18	TRBJ2-5	-	CASSAKRGVQETQYF	TGTGCCAGCTCAGCCAAGAGGGGGGTCCAAGAGACCCAGTACTTC
15	-	TRBV25-1	TRBJ2-7	many	CASSARWGSVYEQYF	TGTGCCAGCAGTGCCCGCTGGGGTTCGGTCTACGAGCAGTACTTC
13	-	TRBV11-2	TRBJ2-7	many	CASSLGTGYEQYF	TGTGCCAGCAGCTTAGGGACGGGCTACGAGCAGTACTTC
11	-	TRBV20-1	TRBJ2-1	many	CSAVPYNEQFF	TGCAGTGCCGTACCCTACAATGAGCAGTTCTTC
15	-	TRBV4-2	TRBJ2-1	many	CASSQGGFAANEQFF	TGTGCCAGCAGCCAAGGGGGATTCGCAGCAAATGAGCAGTTCTTC
14	-	TRBV7-2	TRBJ2-6	-	CASSQYSGANVLTF	TGTGCCAGCAGCCAATACTCTGGGGCCAACGTCCTGACTTTC
13	-	TRBV20-1	TRBJ2-5	many	CSARPGHWETQYF	TGCAGTGCTAGACCCGGACATTGGGAGACCCAGTACTTC
14	-	TRBV18	TRBJ1-1	-	CASSRVGGYTEAFF	TGTGCCAGCTCACGCGTGGGCGGGTACACTGAAGCTTTCTTT
12	-	TRBV13	TRBJ2-2	many	CASSFYTGELFF	TGTGCCAGCAGCTTCTACACCGGGGAGCTGTTTTTT
15	-	TRBV9	TRBJ2-1	many	CASSAAGDWLDEQFF	TGTGCCAGCAGCGCCGCCGGGGATTGGTTGGATGAGCAGTTCTTC
15	TRBD2	TRBV6-5	TRBJ2-1	many	CASSLGTSGSNEQFF	TGTGCCAGCAGCCTCGGGACTAGCGGGTCGAATGAGCAGTTCTTC
14	-	TRBV5-4	TRBJ2-1	few	CASSLGAGFNEQFF	TGTGCCAGCAGCTTGGGTGCAGGGTTCAATGAGCAGTTCTTC
14	-	TRBV4-3	TRBJ1-1	-	CASSQDLRGTEAFF	TGCGCCAGCAGCCAAGATCTTCGGGGGACCGAAGCTTTCTTT
14	-	TRBV12-3/TRBV12-4	TRBJ2-1	-	CASSAQTLYNEQFF	TGTGCCAGCAGTGCACAGACACTTTACAATGAGCAGTTCTTC
15	TRBD1	TRBV15	TRBJ2-7	many	CATSRDRAGGYEQYF	TGTGCCACCAGCAGAGATAGGGCAGGGGGCTACGAGCAGTACTTC
12	-	TRBV7-2	TRBJ2-2	few	CASGKETGELFF	TGTGCCAGCGGAAAAGAAACCGGGGAGCTGTTTTTT
13	-	TRBV27	TRBJ2-7	-	CASSSGIAYEQYF	TGTGCCAGCAGTTCCGGGATCGCCTACGAGCAGTACTTC
16	TRBD1	TRBV11-2	TRBJ1-4	-	CASSSGQGTTNEKLFF	TGTGCCAGCAGCTCGGGACAGGGAACGACTAATGAAAAACTGTTTTTT
17	TRBD2	TRBV7-2	TRBJ2-5	many	CASSLVGSGGPGETQYF	TGTGCCAGCAGCTTAGTAGGTAGCGGGGGGCCGGGAGAGACCCAGTACTTC
14	TRBD1	TRBV28	TRBJ1-6	many	CASSRQGLRSPLHF	TGTGCCAGCAGTAGACAGGGTTTGCGTTCACCCCTCCACTTT
17	-	TRBV12-3/TRBV12-4	TRBJ1-1	many	CASSLAPFTEQNTEAFF	TGTGCCAGCAGTTTAGCCCCTTTCACAGAACAGAACACTGAAGCTTTCTTT
15	-	TRBV5-1	TRBJ2-5	many	CASSLDGGVAETQYF	TGCGCCAGCAGCTTGGACGGCGGGGTGGCGGAGACCCAGTACTTC
13	-	TRBV7-9	TRBJ2-5	-	CASSLSYSETQYF	TGTGCCAGCAGCTTGTCTTACAGCGAGACCCAGTACTTC
14	-	TRBV5-6	TRBJ2-6	few	CASSFGARANVLTF	TGTGCCAGCAGCTTCGGTGCAAGGGCCAACGTCCTGACTTTC
14	TRBD1	TRBV18	TRBJ1-6	many	CASSPDRGGSPLHF	TGTGCCAGCTCACCGGACAGGGGTGGTTCACCCCTCCACTTT
15	-	TRBV19	TRBJ1-5	many	CASSIQTLSNQPQHF	TGTGCCAGTAGCATACAGACACTTAGCAATCAGCCCCAGCATTTT
14	-	TRBV29-1	TRBJ2-7	-	CSVGAGAGTYEQYF	TGCAGCGTTGGCGCCGGGGCAGGGACCTACGAGCAGTACTTC
18	-	TRBV9	TRBJ1-1	few	CASSVAGAGGHSRTEAFF	TGTGCCAGCAGCGTGGCCGGAGCTGGGGGTCACTCAAGGACTGAAGCTTTCTTT
14	-	TRBV4-2	TRBJ1-2	few	CASSHSIGAGGYTF	TGTGCCAGCAGCCACTCCATTGGCGCGGGTGGCTACACCTTC
14	-	TRBV5-4	TRBJ2-3	few	CASSLGRGTDTQYF	TGTGCCAGCAGCTTGGGCAGGGGAACAGATACGCAGTATTTT